This T cell receptor (beta chain) was recorded in a study of technical replicates of blood from a handful of donors. Germline trimming cut 7 bases from V and 6 bases from J; bases unmatched to any gene: 14. Germline CDR1 is SQVTM and CDR2 is ANQGSEA. The length of the CDR3 is 15 residues. Repertoires were generated with immunoSEQ multiplex PCR, while TCRdb's copy carries only in-frame clones and drops some. The table shows 65,000 to 95,000 clones, with roughly 98% occurring only once. The sequenced material came from T cells isolated from PBMCs. This sequence joins TRBV29-1 and TRBJ2-1; 8 nucleotides match TRBD2. This receptor was obtained from a human donor in good health. CDR3 bases: TGCAGCGCGGCCATAGCGGGGCGAACAACCAATGAGCAGTTCTTC. Translation: CSAAIAGRTTNEQFF.